Presented here are 26 T cell receptor beta chains from one specimen sequenced in a study of T cells after yellow fever vaccination. TCRdb analysed the 5' RACE reads with MiXCR anew, one entry per CDR3 protein. The repertoire holds 450,000 to 600,000 distinct CDR3 sequences, with about 17% as singletons. Sequencing was performed on PBMCs, taken around 5 days after the first yellow fever vaccination. These receptors were obtained from a man in his late teens or twenties who received the YFV17D yellow fever vaccine.

This clonotype was detected a few times. The chain combines TRBV2 with TRBJ2-5; D is possibly TRBD2 (7 bases). The germline CDR1 and CDR2 sequences are SNHLY and FYNNEI. V lost 6 bases, J lost 6 bases, and 17 bases lay in between. The CDR3 length is 14 residues. CDR3 DNA: TGTGCCAGCAGCCCCCGGGGGGCAGGAAAGACCCAGTACTTC. Protein: CASSPRGAGKTQYF.

This clonotype came up a few times. The chain couples TRBV4-1 to TRBJ2-1; no definite D call. V gave up 0 bases and J gave up 4 bases, with 16 bases separating them. This CDR3 is built from 17 residues. Per the germline V gene, CDR1 is MGHRA and CDR2 is YSYEKL. The CDR3 loop reads CASSQDQSPSEYNEQFF. The DNA for the CDR3 is TGCGCCAGCAGCCAAGATCAGTCTCCTAGTGAGTACAATGAGCAGTTCTTC.

The J gene is TRBJ1-4, the V gene TRBV20-1; 7 nucleotides agree with TRBD1. Germline V gene sequence: CDR1 DFQATT, CDR2 SNEGSKA (reference sequence). The CDR3 consists of 17 residues. V lost 6 bases, J lost 1 base, and 14 bases stayed unmatched. CDR3 sequence: CSARRGGARGTNEKLFF. The CDR3 DNA reads TGCAGTGCCCGAAGAGGGGGCGCTCGGGGAACTAATGAAAAACTGTTTTTT.

A few counts support this clonotype. The gene calls are TRBV4-3 and TRBJ2-7; 10 bases map to TRBD2. The CDR3 extends over 15 amino acids. V shed 0 bases and J 6 bases; nucleotides not matched to a gene: 5. Germline-derived CDR1 and CDR2 are LGHNA and YSLEER. CDR3 coding DNA: TGCGCCAGCAGCCAAGATCCGATAGCGGGGGGCGAGCAGTACGTC. Protein sequence: CASSQDPIAGGEQYV.

V gene TRBV9 combines with J gene TRBJ2-5; D perhaps matches TRBD2 (5 bases). The CDR3 loop spans 14 amino acids. The germline V gene has CDR1 SGDLS and CDR2 YYNGEE. Trimming took off 3 bases at V and 5 bases at J, with 14 bases between the two ends. Here the CDR3 DNA reads TGTGCCAGCAGCGCCCAGCGGCCCCCCGAGACCCAGTACTTC. Its translation: CASSAQRPPETQYF. Filled out from reference TRBV9 and TRBJ2-5, the complete variable domain reads DSGVTQTPKHLITATGQRVTLRCSPRSGDLSVYWYQQSLDQGLQFLIQYYNGEERAKGNILERFSAQQFPDLHSELNLSSLELGDSALYFCASSAQRPPETQYFGPGTRLLVL.

V gene TRBV6-2 or TRBV6-3 combines with J gene TRBJ2-7; 10 bases align to TRBD2. Germline assignment: CDR1 MNHEY and CDR2 SVGEGT. The length of the CDR3 is 13 residues. Trimming cost V 3 bases and J 5 bases; bases outside gene matches: 1. The CDR3 here is CASSYGLADEQYF. In nucleotides, the CDR3 is TGTGCCAGCAGTTATGGACTAGCGGACGAGCAGTACTTC.

The CDR3 loop reads CASSPEDRGLNEQYV. The CDR3 DNA sequence: TGTGCCAGCTCACCCGAGGACAGGGGGTTAAACGAGCAGTACGTC. This chain links TRBV18 with TRBJ2-7; 10 bases agree with TRBD1. After removal of 3 bases from V and 5 bases from J, the junction contained 7 bases not matched to a gene. This CDR3 is 15 amino acids long. Germline CDR1 is KGHSH and CDR2 is LQKENI.

The genes are TRBV20-1 and TRBJ2-7; D remains unclear. There are 12 residues in the CDR3. V was clipped by 2 bases and J by 6 bases, with 11 bases between them. Germline lookup yields CDR1 DFQATT and CDR2 SNEGSKA (reference sequence). The CDR3 sequence: CSARWQEREQYF. The CDR3 DNA follows: TGCAGTGCTAGATGGCAGGAACGCGAGCAGTACTTC.

This clonotype was seen only a few times. This chain joins TRBV27 and TRBJ2-7; a weak D match, TRBD1 (5 bases). From germline, CDR1 is MNHEY and CDR2 SMNVEV (reference sequence). V dropped 4 bases and J dropped 6 bases, with 22 bases sitting between them. This CDR3 contains 16 residues. DNA for the CDR3: TGTGCCAGCAGTTATACGCCGACAGCAATAGATCCCGAGCAGTACGTC. Its protein product is CASSYTPTAIDPEQYV.

This clonotype was counted between two and nine times. The V call is TRBV27, the J call TRBJ2-1, with D tentatively TRBD1 (6 bases). CDR3 size: 15 residues. V was cut by 4 bases and J by 8 bases, with 18 bases left in between. Germline-derived CDR1 and CDR2 are MNHEY and SMNVEV (reference sequence). CDR3 sequence (DNA): TGTGCCAGCAGTTATGGGCAGGGGAATGGGGATGAGCAGTTCTTC. Residues: CASSYGQGNGDEQFF.

This clonotype showed up just a few times. The CDR3 coding sequence is TGTGCCAGCAGCCAGTGGCTAGCGGGGGCTAAGGGTTCGGATGAGCAGTTCTTC. It is translated as CASSQWLAGAKGSDEQFF. This chain joins TRBV3-1 and TRBJ2-1, with 10 bases that match TRBD2. The J segment lost 8 bases and the V segment lost 3 bases, leaving 16 bases of the junction unmatched. CDR3 length equals 18 residues. CDR1 and CDR2 from the germline V gene are LGHDT and YNNKEL (reference sequence).

This clonotype was counted at least ten times. The J gene is TRBJ2-5, the V gene TRBV3-1; 7 bases are shared with TRBD1. V lost 3 bases and J lost 3; bases outside the gene matches: 4. CDR3 length: 14 residues. Germline V gives CDR1 LGHDT, CDR2 YNNKEL (reference sequence). The CDR3 coding sequence is TGTGCCAGCAGCCATTCCGGGACAGAAGAGACCCAGTACTTC. Translated: CASSHSGTEETQYF.

The J gene is TRBJ1-4, the V gene TRBV4-1; 8 bases agree with TRBD1. The CDR3 sequence is 16 residues long. The trim removed 3 bases at V and 7 bases at J, leaving 10 bases unmatched. The germline gives CDR1 MGHRA, CDR2 YSYEKL. This CDR3 is CASSQIRQGAFEKLFF. The DNA of the CDR3 is TGCGCCAGCAGCCAGATTCGTCAGGGGGCCTTTGAAAAACTGTTTTTT.

This clonotype came up a few times. The genes are TRBV14 and TRBJ2-3, with 11 bases that match TRBD2. The CDR3 sequence is 23 residues long. Germline V gene sequence: CDR1 SGHDN, CDR2 FVKESK. The V and J ends lost 2 bases and 0 bases, in that order; junction bases with no gene match: 22. CDR3 residues: CASSQTPPLGGLAGGLSTDTQYF. The CDR3 DNA is TGTGCCAGCAGCCAAACCCCTCCCCTTGGGGGCCTAGCGGGGGGCCTAAGCACAGATACGCAGTATTTT.

This sequence joins TRBV28 and TRBJ2-3; D unresolved. This CDR3 comprises 12 residues. The germline V and J ends were trimmed by 8 bases and 2 bases, with 8 bases remaining between them. Germline-derived CDR1 and CDR2 are MDHEN and SYDVKM. CDR3 coding DNA: TGTGCCAGCCGGGTCGCCACAGATACGCAGTATTTT. Translating gives CASRVATDTQYF.

This clonotype turned up a few times. This chain joins TRBV6-1 and TRBJ2-2, with TRBD1 matching over 8 bases. The V segment lost 8 bases and the J segment 1 base; nucleotides outside the gene matches: 9. CDR3 length equals 16 residues. Germline CDR1 MNHNS, CDR2 SASEGT. As DNA, the CDR3 is TGTGCCAGCTACCTGACCGGACAGGGGAACACCGGGGAGCTGTTTTTT. Amino acid sequence: CASYLTGQGNTGELFF.

The sample holds a few counts of this clonotype. The rearrangement joins TRBV19 to TRBJ2-7; tentative D call: TRBD1 (5 bases). The V end lost 5 bases, the J end lost 1 base, and 12 bases lay between the germline ends. Germline CDR1 reads LNHDA; CDR2 reads SQIVND (reference sequence). CDR3 length: 14 residues. Here the CDR3 reads CASSAHQGSYEQYF. As DNA, the CDR3 is TGTGCCAGTAGTGCACATCAGGGATCCTACGAGCAGTACTTC.

In its sample, this clonotype was seen a few times. The chain has TRBV12-5 and TRBJ1-1; possibly TRBD1 for D (6 bases). The CDR3 covers 20 residues. V lost 0 bases, J lost 0 bases, and 23 bases lay in between. CDR1 and CDR2 from the germline V gene are LGHNT and FRNRAP. The CDR3 DNA reads TGTGCTAGTGGTTTGGTCCTGGGACAACCCCCGAATATTTTGAACACTGAAGCTTTCTTT. Protein: CASGLVLGQPPNILNTEAFF.

The chain carries TRBV6-1 and TRBJ2-7, with TRBD2 as a possible D gene (5 bases). Germline CDR1 is MNHNS and CDR2 is SASEGT. This CDR3 is built from 13 residues. V was pared by 6 bases and J by 11 bases, with 20 bases between. The CDR3, as DNA: TGTGCCAGCAGACCGGGATCCTCCAAGAGGGAGTACTTC. This gives the protein CASRPGSSKREYF.

The chain links TRBV25-1 to TRBJ1-2; D call uncertain. V lost 2 bases to trimming and J lost 3 bases, with 7 bases between them. The CDR3 has 13 residues. Germline V gives CDR1 MGHDK, CDR2 SYGVNS. For the CDR3, the DNA is TGTGCCAGCAGTGAAAGCTTACACTATGGCTACACCTTC. Protein: CASSESLHYGYTF.

The CDR3 sequence is CASSLGSLRQETQYF. The CDR3 bases are TGTGCCAGCAGCTTAGGGAGTCTGCGACAAGAGACCCAGTACTTC. The chain links TRBV7-8 to TRBJ2-5; no reliable D call. Germline values: CDR1 SGHVS, CDR2 FQNEAQ. With 1 base removed from V and 2 bases from J, the gap between germline ends came to 11 bases. This CDR3 comprises 15 residues.

The chain employs TRBV12-5 and TRBJ1-4; 8 positions match TRBD1. The CDR3 spans 17 residues. After removal of 3 bases from V and 5 bases from J, the junction contained 11 bases not matched to a gene. Germline loops: CDR1 LGHNT, CDR2 FRNRAP. The CDR3 protein is CASGFHPGQAGNEKLFF. CDR3 DNA sequence: TGTGCTAGTGGTTTCCATCCGGGACAGGCTGGGAATGAAAAACTGTTTTTT.

This clonotype was seen more than once but under ten times. This chain connects TRBV5-1 to TRBJ1-1, with D possibly being TRBD1 (6 bases). Germline CDR1 reads SGHRS; CDR2 reads YFSETQ. This CDR3 spans 16 amino acids. V was cut by 0 bases and J by 4 bases, with 16 bases left in between. CDR3 sequence (DNA): TGCGCCAGCAGCTTGGGGCCCACAGGGTCAGGCACTGAAGCTTTCTTT. Translating it yields CASSLGPTGSGTEAFF. Full variable domain (missing parts from reference TRBV5-1 and TRBJ1-1): KAGVTQTPRYLIKTRGQQVTLSCSPISGHRSVSWYQQTPGQGLQFLFEYFSETQRNKGNFPGRFSGRQFSNSRSEMNVSTLELGDSALYLCASSLGPTGSGTEAFFGQGTRLTVV.

The chain employs TRBV20-1 and TRBJ1-4; D is unresolved. Per the germline V gene, CDR1 is DFQATT and CDR2 is SNEGSKA (reference sequence). Deletions cut 2 bases from V and 4 bases from J, with 11 bases between. The CDR3 is 14 amino acids. DNA for the CDR3: TGCAGTGCTAGAAACCCGGCCCTTAATGAAAAACTGTTTTTT. Protein product: CSARNPALNEKLFF.

This clonotype has just a few counts. The chain uses TRBV20-1 and TRBJ2-5, with 11 bases fitting TRBD2. The CDR3 covers 15 residues. Germline V gives CDR1 DFQATT, CDR2 SNEGSKA (reference sequence). With 0 bases clipped from V and 5 bases from J, the junction kept 5 bases outside the gene matches. The CDR3 nucleotides are TGCAGTGCTAGAGATCTGACTAGCGGGGTTGAGACCCAGTACTTC. This codes for CSARDLTSGVETQYF.

There are a few counts of this clonotype. V gene TRBV7-2 combines with J gene TRBJ1-3; D unresolved. The CDR3 is made up of 15 amino acids. Per the germline V gene, CDR1 is SGHTA and CDR2 is FQGNSA. V lost 0 bases and J 1 base, leaving 7 bases between the germline ends. CDR3 DNA sequence: TGTGCCAGCAGCTTAGCGTCGATTTCTGGAAACACCATATATTTT. As protein: CASSLASISGNTIYF.